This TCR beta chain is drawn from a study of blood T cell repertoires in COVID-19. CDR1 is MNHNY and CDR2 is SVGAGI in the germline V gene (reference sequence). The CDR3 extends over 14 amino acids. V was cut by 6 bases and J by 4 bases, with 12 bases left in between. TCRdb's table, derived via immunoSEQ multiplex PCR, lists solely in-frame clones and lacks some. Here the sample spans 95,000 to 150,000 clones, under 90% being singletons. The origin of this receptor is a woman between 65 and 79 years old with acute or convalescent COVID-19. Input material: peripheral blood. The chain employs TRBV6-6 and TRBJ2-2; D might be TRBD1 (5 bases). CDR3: CASRKGMGTGELFF. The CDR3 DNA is TGTGCCAGCAGAAAGGGGATGGGCACCGGGGAGCTGTTTTTT.